This T cell receptor (beta chain) was observed in a study of PD-L1 blockade in urothelial cancer (dated by TCRdb to about 2017). Study-wide context: Therapy was started in the mid-2010s for all patients, and atezolizumab 1,200 mg was administered intravenously every 3 weeks. About 85% of the roughly 29 patients were identified as males with urothelial cancer of bladder origin, and a prior smoking history was reported by 18 of 29 patients. An ECOG performance status of 0 or 1 was recorded for the patients, and 0 to 3 prior chemotherapy regimens had been received by the patients. Blood samples were analyzed 3 weeks after the start of treatment (second dose) and 6 weeks after the start of treatment. Blood samples gave a median of about 150,000 T cells and some 83,000 unique TCRs, with a median clonality of roughly 0.081. The study, an exploratory multi-omic analysis, examined somatic, immune and clinical correlates of response to PD-L1 blockade with atezolizumab in urothelial cancer. Pretreatment tumor samples, along with matched peripheral blood collected serially before and after atezolizumab treatment, underwent TCR sequencing. Durable clinical benefit was defined as progression-free survival longer than 6 months, and TCR features were also tested against progression-free and overall survival. Whole exome sequencing and RNA sequencing of pretreatment tumors were performed alongside TCR sequencing in the same patients. Nine or ten patients reached durable clinical benefit, while some 19 patients did not. Under 30 patients had pretreatment blood TCR-seq, roughly 24 had at least one posttreatment blood collection, and roughly 24 had tumor TCR-seq.

Synthetic TCR analog templates were spiked into each PCR to estimate absolute template abundance from read counts. The immunoSEQ assay was used to amplify TCRbeta CDR3 regions from genomic DNA with bias-controlled V and J gene primers. Sequencing of rearranged TCRbeta segments was done at approximately 20X coverage. For the original study's pipeline: Clustering was used to correct sequencing errors, and CDR3s were annotated against IMGT so that V, D and J genes could be assigned. Downstream analyses used only productive TCRbeta rearrangements and left out out-of-frame or stop-codon sequences. To compute clonality, Shannon entropy was normalized by the log of the number of unique productive sequences and then subtracted from one. Fisher's exact test with Benjamini-Hochberg correction, using a cutoff of adjusted p below 0.01, was how clones that differed between time points or between blood and tumor were identified. Held by TCRdb, this immuneACCESS table contains in-frame sequences only and omits some clones. Under half of the omission traces to an unresolved V gene where checked; the cause of the rest is unknown. D and trimming come from the DNA, and the V and J calls and clone size come from that table. For this sample there are over 75,000 clones; 89% appear just once. The ten largest clonotypes hold roughly 0.88% of the sample.

This clone was seen a handful of times. The antigen this receptor binds is unknown. No much larger clone exists at a distance of one base, and base qualities are not known. Interpreted using the paper, the time point label stands for: pretreatment peripheral blood. The cohort included 25 to 35 patients with locally advanced or metastatic urothelial carcinoma who were treated at Memorial Sloan Kettering on a trial protocol. Peripheral blood mononuclear cells were collected from each patient pretreatment and during treatment, giving between 1 and 8 total time points per patient. The Qiagen DNeasy Blood extraction kit was used to purify genomic DNA from total PBMCs and tumor samples. Collected pretreatment and during treatment, PBMCs were isolated and stored as previously described. From the cysteine up to the phenylalanine, the CDR3 has a length of 12 residues. Just CDR3 DNA is preserved here, 36 bases in frame from base 1. Deletion took 5 bases off V and 3 bases off J, with a span of 7 bases between the germline ends. The germline V gene provides CDR1 MDHEN and CDR2 SYDVKM.

What the research found in general, with its limitations: Because the sample size was small (n of about 29) and many exploratory analyses were performed, the results are intended to be hypothesis-generating. A pretreatment peripheral blood TCR clonality below the median was linked to improved progression-free and overall survival. Greater expansion of tumor-associated TCR clones in peripheral blood 3 weeks after the start of treatment was observed in patients with durable benefit (n of about 24, p = 0.022).

The material was PBMCs, obtained around atezolizumab (anti-PD-L1) treatment. The source of this sequence is a woman older than 75 with urothelial cancer. The V gene is TRBV28 and the J gene is TRBJ1-2, with the D gene uncertain. The DNA is TGTGCCAGCAGTAGACGGGACTATGGCTACACCTTC. Its protein product is CASSRRDYGYTF.